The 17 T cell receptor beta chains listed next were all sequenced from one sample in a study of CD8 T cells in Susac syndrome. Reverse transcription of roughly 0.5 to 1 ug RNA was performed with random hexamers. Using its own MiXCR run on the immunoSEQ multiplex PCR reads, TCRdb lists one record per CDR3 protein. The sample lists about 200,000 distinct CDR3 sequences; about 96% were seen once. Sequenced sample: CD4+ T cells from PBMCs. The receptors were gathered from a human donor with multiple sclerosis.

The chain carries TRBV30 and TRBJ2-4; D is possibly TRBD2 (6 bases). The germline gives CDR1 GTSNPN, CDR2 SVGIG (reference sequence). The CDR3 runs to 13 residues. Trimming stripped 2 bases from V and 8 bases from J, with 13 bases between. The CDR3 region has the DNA TGTGCCTGGAGTCTGACTAGTTTGGACATTCAGTACTTC. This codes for CAWSLTSLDIQYF.

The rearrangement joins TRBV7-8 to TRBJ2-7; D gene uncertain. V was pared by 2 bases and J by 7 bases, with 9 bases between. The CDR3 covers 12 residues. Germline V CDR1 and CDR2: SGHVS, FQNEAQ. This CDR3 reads CASSLMFGEQYF. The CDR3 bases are TGTGCCAGCAGCTTAATGTTTGGGGAGCAGTACTTC.

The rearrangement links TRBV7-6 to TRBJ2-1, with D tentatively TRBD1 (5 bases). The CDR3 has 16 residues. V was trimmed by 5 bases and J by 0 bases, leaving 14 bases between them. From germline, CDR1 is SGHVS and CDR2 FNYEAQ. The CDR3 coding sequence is TGTGCCAGCAGCACGACAGAATTCAACTCCTACAATGAGCAGTTCTTC. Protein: CASSTTEFNSYNEQFF.

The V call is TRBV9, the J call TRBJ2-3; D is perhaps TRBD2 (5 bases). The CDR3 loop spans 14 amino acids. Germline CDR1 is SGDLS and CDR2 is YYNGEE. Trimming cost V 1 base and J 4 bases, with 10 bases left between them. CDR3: CASSVRGIPDTQYF. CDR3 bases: TGTGCCAGCAGCGTACGAGGGATCCCAGATACGCAGTATTTT.

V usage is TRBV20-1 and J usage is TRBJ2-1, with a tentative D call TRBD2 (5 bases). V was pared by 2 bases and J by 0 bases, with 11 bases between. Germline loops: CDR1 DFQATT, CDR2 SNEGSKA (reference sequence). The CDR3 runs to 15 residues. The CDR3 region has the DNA TGCAGTGCTAGAAGGACTCTGAGCTCCTACAATGAGCAGTTCTTC. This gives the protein CSARRTLSSYNEQFF.

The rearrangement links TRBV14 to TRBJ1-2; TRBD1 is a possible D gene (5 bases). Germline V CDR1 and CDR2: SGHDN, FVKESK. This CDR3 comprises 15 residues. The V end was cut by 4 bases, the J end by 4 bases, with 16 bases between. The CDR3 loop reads CASSLGRDQGYGYTF. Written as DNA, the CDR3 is TGTGCCAGCAGCCTAGGCCGGGACCAAGGCTATGGCTACACCTTC.

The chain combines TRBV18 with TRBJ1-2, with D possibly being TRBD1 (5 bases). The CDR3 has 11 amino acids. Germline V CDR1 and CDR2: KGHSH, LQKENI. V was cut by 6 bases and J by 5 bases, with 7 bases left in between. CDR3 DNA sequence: TGTGCCAGCTCTGACAGATATGGCTACACCTTC. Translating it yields CASSDRYGYTF.

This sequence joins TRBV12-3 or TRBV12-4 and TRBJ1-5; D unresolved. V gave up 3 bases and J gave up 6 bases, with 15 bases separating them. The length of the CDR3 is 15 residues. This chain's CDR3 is CASSFRTHRGQPQHF. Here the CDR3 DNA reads TGTGCCAGCAGTTTTAGGACCCACCGGGGTCAGCCCCAGCATTTT.

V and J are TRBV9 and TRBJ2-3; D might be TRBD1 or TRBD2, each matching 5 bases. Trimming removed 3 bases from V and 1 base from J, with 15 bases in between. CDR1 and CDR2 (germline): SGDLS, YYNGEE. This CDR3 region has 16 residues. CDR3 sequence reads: CASSAPMGVGTDTQYF. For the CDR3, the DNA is TGTGCCAGCAGCGCCCCGATGGGGGTGGGCACAGATACGCAGTATTTT.

The CDR3 DNA follows: TGCAGCGTTGAAGATCGGGGGGGACAGGGTTACGAAAAACTGTTTTTT. Translated, it gives CSVEDRGGQGYEKLFF. This chain joins TRBV29-1 and TRBJ1-4, with TRBD1 matching over 9 bases. Trimming at V came to 0 bases and at J to 8 bases, leaving 10 bases not matched to a gene. The CDR3 covers 16 residues. Per germline, CDR1 SQVTM and CDR2 ANQGSEA.

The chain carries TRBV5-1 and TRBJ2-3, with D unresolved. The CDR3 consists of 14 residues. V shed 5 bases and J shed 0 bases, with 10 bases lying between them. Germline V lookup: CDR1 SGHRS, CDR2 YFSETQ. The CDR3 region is CASSRADSTDTQYF. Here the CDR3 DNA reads TGCGCCAGCAGTCGGGCAGATAGCACAGATACGCAGTATTTT.

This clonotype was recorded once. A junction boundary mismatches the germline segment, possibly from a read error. DNA for the CDR3: TGTGCCAGCAGCCTAGCCGGAGGGCCTAGCAATCAGCCCCAGCATTTT. Translation gives CASSLAGGPSNQPQHF. The chain employs TRBV7-9 and TRBJ1-5; D ambiguous. The CDR3 contains 16 residues. Germline lookup yields CDR1 SEHNR and CDR2 FQNEAQ (reference sequence).

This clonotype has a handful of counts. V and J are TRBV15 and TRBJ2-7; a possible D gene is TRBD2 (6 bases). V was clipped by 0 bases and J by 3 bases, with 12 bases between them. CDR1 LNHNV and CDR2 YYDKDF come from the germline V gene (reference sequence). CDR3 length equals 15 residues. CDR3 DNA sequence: TGTGCCACCAGCAGAGATCCCGGGAGCTACTACGAGCAGTACTTC. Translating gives CATSRDPGSYYEQYF.

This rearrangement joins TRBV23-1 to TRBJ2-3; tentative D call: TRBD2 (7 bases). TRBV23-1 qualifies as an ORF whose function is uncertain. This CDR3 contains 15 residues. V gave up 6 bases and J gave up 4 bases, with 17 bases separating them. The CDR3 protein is CASRPRGAVSDTQYF. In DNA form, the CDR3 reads TGCGCCAGCAGGCCCCGGGGGGCCGTGTCAGATACGCAGTATTTT.

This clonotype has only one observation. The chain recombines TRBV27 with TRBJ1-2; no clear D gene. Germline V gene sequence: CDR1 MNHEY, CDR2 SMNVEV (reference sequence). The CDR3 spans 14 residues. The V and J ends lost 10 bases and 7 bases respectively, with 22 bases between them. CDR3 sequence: CATRSAAERFGYTF. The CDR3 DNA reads TGTGCCACCCGTTCGGCGGCGGAAAGGTTTGGCTACACCTTC.

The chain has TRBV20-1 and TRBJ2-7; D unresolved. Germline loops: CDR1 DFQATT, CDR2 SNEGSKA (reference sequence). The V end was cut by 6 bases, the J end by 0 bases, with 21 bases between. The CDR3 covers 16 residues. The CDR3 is CSAVQSPLKSSYEQYF. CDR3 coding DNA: TGCAGTGCCGTACAATCGCCCTTGAAATCCTCCTACGAGCAGTACTTC.

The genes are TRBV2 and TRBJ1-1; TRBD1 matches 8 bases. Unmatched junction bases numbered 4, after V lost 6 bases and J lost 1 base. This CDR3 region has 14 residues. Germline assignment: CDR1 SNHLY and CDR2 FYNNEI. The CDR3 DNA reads TGTGCCAGCAGGGACAGGGTCCCGAACACTGAAGCTTTCTTT. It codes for CASRDRVPNTEAFF.